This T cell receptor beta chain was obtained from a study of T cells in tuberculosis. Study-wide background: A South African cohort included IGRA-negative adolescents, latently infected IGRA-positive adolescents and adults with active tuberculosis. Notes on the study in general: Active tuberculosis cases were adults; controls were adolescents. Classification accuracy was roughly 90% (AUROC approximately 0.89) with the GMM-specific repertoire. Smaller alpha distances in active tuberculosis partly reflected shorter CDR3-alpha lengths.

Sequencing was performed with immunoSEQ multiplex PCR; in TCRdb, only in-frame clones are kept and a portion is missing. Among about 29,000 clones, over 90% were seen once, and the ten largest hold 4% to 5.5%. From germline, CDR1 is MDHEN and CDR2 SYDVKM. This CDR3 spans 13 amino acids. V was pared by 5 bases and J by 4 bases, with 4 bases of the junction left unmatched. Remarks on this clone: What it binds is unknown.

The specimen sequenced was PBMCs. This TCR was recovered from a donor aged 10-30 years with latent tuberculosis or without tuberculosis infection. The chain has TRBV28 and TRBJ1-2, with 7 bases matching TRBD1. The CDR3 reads CASSRRDSYGYTF. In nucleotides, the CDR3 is TGTGCCAGCAGTCGCCGGGACAGCTATGGCTACACCTTC.